Listed below are T cell receptor beta chains from one sample, sequenced in a study of shared clonotypes between healthy human individuals. This table comes from immunoSEQ multiplex PCR, and its TCRdb copy is limited to in-frame clones, with some not included. The sample carries some 2.1 million clones, about 95% recorded once. The sample was naive CD8+ T cells sorted from blood. The source is a man aged 18 to 35 in good health. CDR3s include the opening cysteine and the closing phenylalanine or tryptophan. The order of the fields is J gene, V gene, D gene, clone size, CDR3 DNA, CDR3 protein. The D gene is left open where the match is weak. Where a row states a size, it is once, few, many or the class of an expanded clone; other rows omit it.

TRBJ1-6	TRBV5-6	-	few	TGTGCCAGCAGCTTGGTTGGGGAAGGTTCACCCCTCCACTTT	CASSLVGEGSPLHF
TRBJ2-7	TRBV7-8	-	-	TGTGCCAGCAGTATTGGGGCCGGTCTGGACGAGCAGTACTTC	CASSIGAGLDEQYF
TRBJ2-1	TRBV7-6	-	-	TGTGCCAGCAGCTCCGGGACCTACTACAATGAGCAGTTCTTC	CASSSGTYYNEQFF
TRBJ2-7	TRBV5-4	-	-	TGTGCCAGCAGCTGGGGCGGGGAGCAGTACTTC	CASSWGGEQYF
TRBJ2-3	TRBV7-9	-	-	TGTGCCAGCAGCCGATTATGGGAGGATACGCAGTATTTT	CASSRLWEDTQYF
TRBJ2-5	TRBV7-9	TRBD1	once	TGTGCCAGCAGCTTTCCTAGGACAGGGACCGAAGAGACCCAGTACTTC	CASSFPRTGTEETQYF
TRBJ2-3	TRBV30	-	once	TGTGCCTGGGTAAGGGGGGTCGGCACAGATACGCAGTATTTT	CAWVRGVGTDTQYF
TRBJ1-1	TRBV5-1	-	-	TGCGCCAGCAGCTTGGATCAGGGCATGAACACTGAAGCTTTCTTT	CASSLDQGMNTEAFF
TRBJ2-1	TRBV4-1	TRBD2	-	TGCGCCAGCAGCCTCCTGACTAGCGGTACCTACAATGAGCAGTTCTTC	CASSLLTSGTYNEQFF
TRBJ2-5	TRBV27	-	-	TGTGCCAGCAGACCTAGTAATTACCCTGGAGAGACCCAGTACTTC	CASRPSNYPGETQYF
TRBJ2-7	TRBV19	-	-	TGTGCCAGTAGTATCCGAACCTTCTACGAGCAGTACTTC	CASSIRTFYEQYF
TRBJ2-2	TRBV19	-	-	TGTGCCAGTAGACCCCCTGACCTAGCAGGAACCGGGGAGCTGTTTTTT	CASRPPDLAGTGELFF
TRBJ2-5	TRBV2	-	-	TGTGCCAGTAAAAGGGCGGAGGAAGAGACCCAGTACTTC	CASKRAEEETQYF
TRBJ2-7	TRBV27	-	once	TGTGCCAGCAGTTATGTCCAGGGCCTGGAGCAGTACTTC	CASSYVQGLEQYF
TRBJ1-1	TRBV11-2	-	-	TGTGCCAGCAGCTTAAATAACCCTGAAGCTTTCTTT	CASSLNNPEAFF
TRBJ2-7	TRBV5-4	-	-	TGTGCCAGCAGTTTTCGGGACAGCGGGCGCGAGCAGTACTTC	CASSFRDSGREQYF
TRBJ1-2	TRBV6-5	TRBD1	once	TGTGCCAGCAGCGACCGGGACAGCGAACTCTATGGCTACACCTTC	CASSDRDSELYGYTF